This T cell receptor (beta chain) was sequenced for a study of shared clonotypes between healthy human individuals. V dropped 2 bases and J dropped 1 base, with 8 bases sitting between them. This CDR3 has 13 residues. The germline CDR1 and CDR2 sequences are GTSNPN and SVGIG (reference sequence). Produced via immunoSEQ multiplex PCR; TCRdb's table is partial and in-frame only. This table has roughly 640,000 clones, around 72% appearing once. The rearrangement uses TRBV30 and TRBJ2-5; D not certain. Material: memory CD4+ T cells sorted from blood. Indicated subset: CD45RA-negative fraction. This clonotype was obtained from a woman aged 25 to 39 in good health. CDR3 bases: TGTGCCTGGAGTCCTGGAGTCCAAGAGACCCAGTACTTC. Translation gives CAWSPGVQETQYF.